Each of the 25 T cell receptor beta chains below was sequenced from the same sample in a study of T cell repertoires in cytomegalovirus infection. TCRdb itself ran the reads through MiXCR, one entry per CDR3 protein. The sample has over 300,000 distinct CDR3 sequences, about 17% seen once. Sequencing was performed on PBMCs. Receptors originate from a human donor in good health (CMV status not recorded). Some clones in this sample may be carry-over from other donors' samples.

In this sample, this clonotype turned up a few times. The genes are TRBV19 and TRBJ2-7; 10 bases map to TRBD1. After removal of 5 bases from V and 5 bases from J, the junction contained 6 bases not matched to a gene. Germline V lookup: CDR1 LNHDA, CDR2 SQIVND (reference sequence). The CDR3 is made up of 14 amino acids. The CDR3 coding sequence is TGTGCCAGTAGTGCGACAGGGGGCTTCAACGAGCAGTACTTC. This translates into CASSATGGFNEQYF.

This clonotype occurred many times. J is TRBJ2-1 and V is TRBV7-2; TRBD2 aligns across 14 bases. CDR1 and CDR2 (germline): SGHTA, FQGNSA. CDR3 length: 16 residues. The trim removed 5 bases at V and 4 bases at J, leaving 4 bases unmatched. DNA of the CDR3: TGTGCCAGCAGCCGACTAGCGGGGGGGATTTACAATGAGCAGTTCTTC. It encodes CASSRLAGGIYNEQFF.

This clonotype was seen ten or more times. The V gene is TRBV5-8, the J gene TRBJ1-4; 7 bases map to TRBD1. The CDR3 covers 15 residues. Germline loops: CDR1 SGHTS, CDR2 YDEGEE. The junction had 8 bases not matched to a gene; V was cut back by 4 bases and J by 5 bases. In DNA form, the CDR3 reads TGTGCCAGCAGCCGGAAGGGACAGAGCAATGAAAAACTGTTTTTT. This gives the protein CASSRKGQSNEKLFF. Drawing the rest from reference TRBV5-8 and TRBJ1-4, the complete variable domain is EAGVTQSPTHLIKTRGQQATLRCSPISGHTSVYWYQQALGLGLQFLLWYDEGEERNRGNFPPRFSGRQFPNYSSELNVNALELEDSALYLCASSRKGQSNEKLFFGSGTQLSVL.

The sample holds one count of this clonotype. A much larger clonotype is one base distant, so this may be a read error. The chain is built from TRBV28 and TRBJ1-1; 8 bases are shared with TRBD1. Per germline, CDR1 MDHEN and CDR2 SYDVKM. The CDR3 runs 15 residues. Unmatched junction bases numbered 6, after V lost 5 bases and J lost 1 base. CDR3 sequence: CASSHLDRGNTEAFF. The DNA of the CDR3 is TGTGCCAGCAGTCACCTAGACAGGGGGAACACTGAAGCTTTCTTT.

This clonotype has more than one count but fewer than ten. The chain combines TRBV7-4 with TRBJ2-6; TRBD1 matches at 9 bases. The germline V gene has CDR1 SGHVT and CDR2 SQSDAQ. The V segment lost 6 bases and the J segment 3 bases; nucleotides outside the gene matches: 6. CDR3 length: 16 amino acids. The CDR3 loop is CASSPGTGIGANVLTF. CDR3 in DNA: TGTGCCAGCAGTCCCGGGACAGGGATTGGGGCCAACGTCCTGACTTTC.

Only a few counts were recorded for this clonotype. The J gene is TRBJ1-5, the V gene TRBV20-1; a weak D match, TRBD1 (5 bases). Germline-derived CDR1 and CDR2 are DFQATT and SNEGSKA (reference sequence). Trimming removed 0 bases from V and 3 bases from J, with 9 bases in between. This CDR3 comprises 14 residues. The CDR3: CSAREGPANQPQHF. The CDR3 DNA follows: TGCAGTGCTAGAGAGGGGCCAGCCAATCAGCCCCAGCATTTT.

The chain employs TRBV6-5 and TRBJ2-3; D is ambiguous. Germline V gives CDR1 MNHEY, CDR2 SVGAGI. The CDR3 is 17 amino acids. Trimming stripped 0 bases from V and 0 bases from J, with 13 bases between. CDR3: CASSYSIGRLSTDTQYF. The CDR3 DNA reads TGTGCCAGCAGTTACTCGATAGGCAGGCTTAGCACAGATACGCAGTATTTT.

This clonotype has at least ten counts. The chain links TRBV7-2 to TRBJ2-4; 8 bases line up with TRBD2. V trimming: 1 base; J trimming: 11 bases; junction bases outside the gene matches: 1. CDR3 length: 12 residues. CDR1 is SGHTA and CDR2 is FQGNSA in the germline V gene. CDR3 sequence: CASSLGTSLQYF. The CDR3 bases are TGTGCCAGCAGCTTAGGGACTAGCCTTCAGTACTTC. The complete variable domain, with remaining parts taken from reference TRBV7-2 and TRBJ2-4, reads GAGVSQSPSNKVTEKGKDVELRCDPISGHTALYWYRQSLGQGLEFLIYFQGNSAPDKSGLPSDRFSAERTGGSVSTLTIQRTQQEDSAVYLCASSLGTSLQYFGAGTRLSVL.

This clonotype has a count of ten or more. This chain connects TRBV7-9 to TRBJ1-1; D remains ambiguous. Germline V gene data show CDR1 as SEHNR and CDR2 as FQNEAQ (reference sequence). Trimming took off 5 bases at V and 7 bases at J, with 23 bases between the two ends. The CDR3 contains 16 residues. CDR3 sequence: CASSPHKVPGMNEAFF. In nucleotides, the CDR3 is TGTGCCAGCAGCCCCCACAAGGTACCGGGGATGAATGAAGCTTTCTTT. The variable domain in full, completed from reference TRBV7-9 and TRBJ1-1, reads DTGVSQNPRHKITKRGQNVTFRCDPISEHNRLYWYRQTLGQGPEFLTYFQNEAQLEKSRLLSDRFSAERPKGSFSTLEIQRTEQGDSAMYLCASSPHKVPGMNEAFFGQGTRLTVV.

CDR3 nucleotides: TGTGCCAGCAGCTTGACGGGTGATTCACCCCTCCACTTT. It translates to CASSLTGDSPLHF. The rearrangement joins TRBV13 to TRBJ1-6; D call uncertain. V shed 3 bases and J shed 8 bases, with 8 bases lying between them. Germline lookup yields CDR1 PRHDT and CDR2 FYEKMQ (reference sequence). The CDR3 is made up of 13 amino acids.

The chain couples TRBV10-3 to TRBJ2-3, with TRBD2 matching over 8 bases. Unmatched junction bases numbered 6, after V lost 0 bases and J lost 4 bases. The germline CDR1 and CDR2 sequences are ENHRY and SYGVKD. The length of the CDR3 is 16 residues. CDR3 region: CAISESERGFPDTQYF. CDR3 bases: TGTGCCATCAGTGAGTCCGAGCGGGGGTTCCCAGATACGCAGTATTTT.

The sample holds a few counts of this clonotype. The chain couples TRBV20-1 to TRBJ2-1, with D possibly matching TRBD2 (6 bases). The CDR3 loop spans 12 amino acids. Germline V gene data show CDR1 as DFQATT and CDR2 as SNEGSKA (reference sequence). V lost 0 bases and J 10 bases, leaving 10 bases between the germline ends. The CDR3 sequence is CSARDGGKEQFF. The CDR3 nucleotides read TGCAGTGCTAGAGACGGGGGAAAAGAGCAGTTCTTC.

This clonotype came up a few times. The germline gene is not matched at one end of the junction; a read error may be the cause. The chain recombines TRBV10-3 with TRBJ1-2; D may be TRBD1 (5 bases). CDR1 and CDR2 from the germline V gene are ENHRY and SYGVKD. The CDR3 has 14 amino acids. The CDR3 DNA sequence: TGTGCCATCACTGAGGCAGGGAAGGGTTATGGCTACACCTTC. This encodes CAITEAGKGYGYTF.

A few counts support this clonotype. The chain carries TRBV12-3 or TRBV12-4 and TRBJ2-1, with TRBD2 identical over 13 bases. This CDR3 has 17 amino acids. Germline trimming cut 5 bases from V and 5 bases from J; bases unmatched to any gene: 9. In DNA form, the CDR3 reads TGTGCCAGCAGTAACCCCGGACTAGCGGGGGTTGACAATGAGCAGTTCTTC. It is translated as CASSNPGLAGVDNEQFF.

This clonotype was picked up a small number of times. This chain connects TRBV12-3 or TRBV12-4 to TRBJ1-1, with D possibly matching TRBD1 (6 bases). V lost 3 bases, J lost 1 base, and 12 bases lay in between. The CDR3 length is 15 residues. The CDR3 DNA is TGTGCCAGCAGTTTGCCGTGGGGGGCGAACACTGAAGCTTTCTTT. It encodes CASSLPWGANTEAFF.

This clonotype was observed a handful of times. This chain uses TRBV10-3 with TRBJ2-2, with D tentatively TRBD1 (6 bases). Germline CDR1 is ENHRY and CDR2 is SYGVKD. V was pared by 3 bases and J by 6 bases, with 11 bases between. This CDR3 has 14 amino acids. The CDR3 nucleotides read TGTGCCATCAGTGAACAGGGATCGTCCGGGGAGCTGTTTTTT. Its translation: CAISEQGSSGELFF.

As for this clonotype: A much larger clone lies one base from this, so it may be a read error. The rearrangement uses TRBV7-6 and TRBJ2-1; 10 nucleotides match TRBD1. J was trimmed by 6 bases and V by 1 base; bases with no gene match: 0. The germline CDR1 and CDR2 sequences are SGHVS and FNYEAQ. The CDR3 sequence is 14 residues long. The CDR3 nucleotides are TGTGCCAGCAGCTTAGGGGACAGGGGCAATGAGCAGTTCTTC. Translating it yields CASSLGDRGNEQFF.

The chain couples TRBV12-3 or TRBV12-4 to TRBJ1-1; no firm D call. The CDR3 contains 15 residues. The V end lost 3 bases, the J end lost 2 bases, and 13 bases lay between the germline ends. The CDR3 reads CASSFLNELNTEAFF. CDR3 DNA: TGTGCCAGCAGTTTTCTTAACGAGTTAAACACTGAAGCTTTCTTT.

This rearrangement joins TRBV28 to TRBJ1-1, with 8 bases fitting TRBD1. V gave up 6 bases and J gave up 1 base; unmatched junction bases: 4. CDR3 length: 14 residues. Germline V gene data show CDR1 as MDHEN and CDR2 as SYDVKM. This CDR3 is CASSPGGSNTEAFF. The DNA of the CDR3 is TGTGCCAGCAGCCCAGGGGGCTCGAACACTGAAGCTTTCTTT.

At least ten counts were recorded for this clonotype. The gene calls are TRBV12-3 or TRBV12-4 and TRBJ2-1, with 13 positions matching TRBD2. The V segment lost 5 bases and the J segment 2 bases; nucleotides outside the gene matches: 3. This CDR3 region has 16 residues. CDR3 amino acids: CASSAGTSGTYNEQFF. DNA for the CDR3: TGTGCCAGCAGTGCGGGGACTAGCGGGACCTACAATGAGCAGTTCTTC.

The rearrangement joins TRBV6-5 to TRBJ2-1; 7 nucleotides agree with TRBD1. V lost 0 bases to trimming and J lost 0 bases; unmatched junction nucleotides: 8. The CDR3 spans 18 residues. Germline lookup yields CDR1 MNHEY and CDR2 SVGAGI. The CDR3 is CASSYSAIDRDSYNEQFF. The CDR3 region has the DNA TGTGCCAGCAGTTACTCCGCAATCGACAGGGACTCCTACAATGAGCAGTTCTTC.

This clonotype was detected many times. CDR3 bases: TGTGCCAGCAGCCCCGGGACAGCGAATGAAAAACTGTTTTTT. Protein product: CASSPGTANEKLFF. V gene TRBV9 combines with J gene TRBJ1-4; TRBD1 aligns across 7 bases. The germline CDR1 and CDR2 sequences are SGDLS and YYNGEE. The CDR3 runs to 14 residues. V was pared by 4 bases and J by 5 bases, with 5 bases of the junction left unmatched.

This clonotype came up a few times. The chain is built from TRBV20-1 and TRBJ1-5; no firm D call. Deletions cut 3 bases from V and 0 bases from J, with 12 bases between. Germline CDR1 is DFQATT and CDR2 is SNEGSKA (reference sequence). The CDR3 runs 15 residues. The CDR3 sequence is CSARVTGNSNQPQHF. CDR3 nucleotides: TGCAGTGCTAGGGTAACCGGGAATAGCAATCAGCCCCAGCATTTT.

Ten or more counts support this clonotype. The chain couples TRBV11-2 to TRBJ1-1, with 10 bases fitting TRBD1. Per germline, CDR1 SGHAT and CDR2 FQNNGV. V was clipped by 5 bases and J by 0 bases; unmatched bases: 6. The CDR3 is made up of 16 amino acids. This CDR3 reads CASSLRTGGMNTEAFF. The CDR3 DNA is TGTGCCAGCAGCCTCAGGACAGGGGGAATGAACACTGAAGCTTTCTTT.

This clonotype was seen a few times. The chain recombines TRBV19 with TRBJ1-5; 7 nucleotides line up with TRBD1. Germline V gives CDR1 LNHDA, CDR2 SQIVND (reference sequence). CDR3 length: 16 residues. V gave up 6 bases and J gave up 5 bases; unmatched junction bases: 13. The CDR3 nucleotides read TGTGCCAGTAGACAGGGGAATATTCGTCGGGATCAGCCCCAGCATTTT. This translates into CASRQGNIRRDQPQHF.